This is a list of T cell receptor beta chains from one sample in a study of cytomegalovirus exposure and HLA in healthy donors. The table came from immunoSEQ multiplex PCR; TCRdb's copy has only in-frame clones and leaves some out. In the table there are 95,000 to 150,000 clones, over 70% of which are singletons. Input material: PBMCs. These receptors came from a middle-aged woman in good health and CMV-seropositive. CDR3s include the opening cysteine and the closing phenylalanine or tryptophan. D genes are given only for firm matches. Size is stated for part of the rows, as once, few or many counts, or as a class when the clone is expanded.

>TRBJ1-2|-|TRBV7-6|15|-
TGTGCCAGCAGTCATATGGACACCCCGAACTATGGCTACACCTTC
CASSHMDTPNYGYTF
>TRBJ1-1|TRBD1|TRBV5-1|14|-
TGCGCCAGCAGCATAGGGACAGGGAGGACTGAAGCTTTCTTT
CASSIGTGRTEAFF
>TRBJ2-1|TRBD2|TRBV4-3|17|-
TGCGCCAGCAGCTCCCGACTAGCGGGAGGGACTACGGATGAGCAGTTCTTC
CASSSRLAGGTTDEQFF
>TRBJ2-7|TRBD1|TRBV28|11|once
TGTGCCATTACAGGGGGCCACGAGCAGTACTTC
CAITGGHEQYF
>TRBJ2-3|-|TRBV15|14|-
TGTGCCACCAGTATGGGTGGGCCCACAGATACGCAGTATTTT
CATSMGGPTDTQYF
>TRBJ1-4|-|TRBV7-6|15|few
TGTGCCAGCAGTTACACCAGGGGCTTTGATGAAAAACTGTTTTTT
CASSYTRGFDEKLFF
>TRBJ2-5|TRBD2|TRBV9|14|-
TGTGCCAGCAGCGTAGAACTAGCGGGAGATCCCCAGTACTTC
CASSVELAGDPQYF
>TRBJ2-1|TRBD1|TRBV9|15|-
TGTGCCAGCAGCGTAGGACAGGGGGTTCGGAATGAGCAGTTCTTC
CASSVGQGVRNEQFF
>TRBJ1-2|-|TRBV9|14|-
TGTGCCAGCAGCGTAGCAACAGGGCCCTATGGCTACACCTTC
CASSVATGPYGYTF
>TRBJ1-5|-|TRBV30|15|once
TGTGCCTGGACCCACGGTAGGGGTTCCAATCAGCCCCAGCATTTT
CAWTHGRGSNQPQHF
>TRBJ2-1|TRBD2|TRBV6-5|15|-
TGTGCCAGCAGTTACTCGACTAGCGGGAGGAATGAGCAGTTCTTC
CASSYSTSGRNEQFF
>TRBJ2-3|-|TRBV7-3|17|-
TGTGCCAGCAGCCCCCAAGGTGCGGCCCTAGGCACAGATACGCAGTATTTT
CASSPQGAALGTDTQYF
>TRBJ2-1|-|TRBV28|14|-
TGTGCCAGCAGAAAACAGGACCCCTACAATGAGCAGTTCTTC
CASRKQDPYNEQFF
>TRBJ1-2|TRBD1|TRBV19|16|-
TGTGCCAGTAGCCCCCTCGGACAGGGGGGTAACTATGGCTACACCTTC
CASSPLGQGGNYGYTF
>TRBJ2-3|-|TRBV29-1|14|-
TGCAGCCTCCTATGGCGTCGGGGCACAGATACGCAGTATTTT
CSLLWRRGTDTQYF
>TRBJ2-3|-|TRBV9|15|-
TGTGCCAGCAGCGTAGGGAGCGTAAGGGGAGATACGCAGTATTTT
CASSVGSVRGDTQYF
>TRBJ1-1|-|TRBV9|15|few
TGTGCCAGCAGCGTAGTCGCAGGGTGGAACACTGAAGCTTTCTTT
CASSVVAGWNTEAFF
>TRBJ2-7|-|TRBV11-2|16|-
TGTGCCAGCAGCTTAGAAGCGTCAGTGACCCTCTACGAGCAGTACTTC
CASSLEASVTLYEQYF
>TRBJ2-1|-|TRBV28|13|-
TGTGCCAGCAGAACAGATAATTACAATGAGCAGTTCTTC
CASRTDNYNEQFF
>TRBJ2-3|TRBD2|TRBV28|15|-
TGTGCCAGCAAGAGTCCGGGGGGGAGCACAGATACGCAGTATTTT
CASKSPGGSTDTQYF
>TRBJ1-2|-|TRBV12-5|13|-
TGTGCTAGTGGTTTCAGCGTTAACTATGGCTACACCTTC
CASGFSVNYGYTF
>TRBJ2-7|TRBD1|TRBV4-1|17|few
TGCGCCAGCAGCCTCATATGGGCGACAGGGGGCGGATACGAGCAGTACTTC
CASSLIWATGGGYEQYF
>TRBJ1-2|-|TRBV7-3|14|-
TGTGCCAGCAGCTTCCAGGGAGGGGACTATGGCTACACCTTC
CASSFQGGDYGYTF
>TRBJ2-3|TRBD2|TRBV4-2|17|-
TGTGCCAGCAGCCAAGAAGGCACTAGCGGGGCCACAGATACGCAGTATTTT
CASSQEGTSGATDTQYF